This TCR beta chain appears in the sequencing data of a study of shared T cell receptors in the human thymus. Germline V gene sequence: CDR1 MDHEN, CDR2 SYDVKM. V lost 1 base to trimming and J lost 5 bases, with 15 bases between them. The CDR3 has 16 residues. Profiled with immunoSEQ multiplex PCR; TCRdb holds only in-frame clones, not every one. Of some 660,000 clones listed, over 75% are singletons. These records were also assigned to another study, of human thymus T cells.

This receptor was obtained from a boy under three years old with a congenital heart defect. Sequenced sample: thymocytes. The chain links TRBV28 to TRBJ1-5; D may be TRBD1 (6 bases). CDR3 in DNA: TGTGCCAGCAGTTTATCAGAGGGGGTCGTATATCAGCCCCAGCATTTT. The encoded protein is CASSLSEGVVYQPQHF. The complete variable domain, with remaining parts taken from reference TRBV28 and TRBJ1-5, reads DVKVTQSSRYLVKRTGEKVFLECVQDMDHENMFWYRQDPGLGLRLIYFSYDVKMKEKGDIPEGYSVSREKKERFSLILESASTNQTSMYLCASSLSEGVVYQPQHFGDGTRLSIL.